This T cell receptor beta chain was captured in a study of T cells in Graves' hyperthyroidism and ophthalmopathy. Note on this clonotype: Antigen unknown. A much more abundant neighbour one base away suggests this may be a read error.

Overall study results and limits: A model of 13 V-J features distinguished ophthalmopathy from stable hyperthyroidism.

It was RNA transcripts that yielded the amplified TCR beta CDR3 regions. With the HTBI primer set, the TCR CDR3 went through a first round of RT-PCR. Each CDR3 protein is one row after TCRdb ran MiXCR on the multiplex PCR reads. The sample carries hundreds of thousands of distinct CDR3 sequences, about 35% recorded once. This sample holds PBMCs from 9.5 to 10 ml fresh peripheral blood. This CDR3 contains 14 residues. Germline CDR1 SGHDT, CDR2 YYEEEE. The origin of this receptor is a middle-aged woman with Graves' hyperthyroidism. The sequenced sample consisted of blood. The chain employs TRBV5-6 and TRBJ2-5, with D possibly being TRBD2 (6 bases). Here the CDR3 DNA reads TGTGCCAGCAGCCCAGCTGGGGGAGGAGAGGCCCAGTACTTC. Translation: CASSPAGGGEAQYF.